These 15 T cell receptor beta chains were all obtained from the same sample, sequenced in a study of CD4+ T cells in melanoma. The data were produced by immunoSEQ multiplex PCR, yet TCRdb's version contains in-frame clones alone and is incomplete. The table lists about 50,000 clones, approximately 89% of them singletons. The sequenced sample consisted of peripheral blood. The receptors stem from a human donor with melanoma.

This sequence joins TRBV10-2 and TRBJ2-5; D is perhaps TRBD1 (6 bases). Trimming removed 6 bases at V and 1 base at J, with 9 bases between. Germline V CDR1 and CDR2: WSHSY, SAAADI. The CDR3 contains 13 residues. The CDR3 bases are TGCGCCAGCAGCGGACAGCGCCAAGAGACCCAGTACTTC. Protein sequence: CASSGQRQETQYF.

This chain's CDR3 is CASSGETYWEQYF. The CDR3 nucleotides are TGTGCCAGCAGTGGAGAGACATATTGGGAGCAGTACTTC. This chain connects TRBV2 to TRBJ2-7, with D uncertain. Germline loops: CDR1 SNHLY, CDR2 FYNNEI. Trimming removed 4 bases at V and 7 bases at J, with 14 bases between. The CDR3 contains 13 residues.

Turning to this clone: Other DNA sequences in the sample encode the same CDR3. J is TRBJ2-7 and V is TRBV18; 11 nucleotides agree with TRBD1. The trim removed 6 bases at V and 3 bases at J, leaving 4 bases unmatched. The CDR3 extends over 14 amino acids. The germline gives CDR1 KGHSH, CDR2 LQKENI. CDR3 amino acids: CASSPGTGGYEQYF. CDR3 coding DNA: TGTGCCAGCTCGCCCGGGACAGGGGGCTACGAGCAGTACTTC.

The chain recombines TRBV2 with TRBJ2-1; D call uncertain. The CDR3 has 13 amino acids. Germline assignment: CDR1 SNHLY and CDR2 FYNNEI. Trimming stripped 3 bases from V and 5 bases from J, with 8 bases between. Here the CDR3 reads CASSDDTNNEQFF. CDR3 nucleotide sequence: TGTGCCAGCAGTGACGACACCAACAATGAGCAGTTCTTC.

The chain joins TRBV27 to TRBJ1-1; D gene ambiguous. The CDR3 totals 14 residues. V lost 5 bases and J 6 bases, leaving 16 bases between the germline ends. CDR1 and CDR2 from the germline V gene are MNHEY and SMNVEV (reference sequence). The CDR3 DNA reads as TGTGCCAGCAGTCACATTACCTTACCTTCTGAAGCTTTCTTT. This encodes CASSHITLPSEAFF.

The V call is TRBV14, the J call TRBJ2-5; 11 bases are shared with TRBD2. Losses at the gene ends were 5 bases for V and 4 bases for J; bases not matched to a gene: 6. This CDR3 spans 15 amino acids. CDR1 and CDR2 (germline): SGHDN, FVKESK. In nucleotides, the CDR3 is TGTGCCAGCAGCTACGGGACTAGCGGTGGAGAGACCCAGTACTTC. It codes for CASSYGTSGGETQYF.

This clone has more than one count but fewer than ten. The chain uses TRBV6-5 and TRBJ2-7; D may be TRBD2 (6 bases). V was cut by 11 bases and J by 0 bases, with 14 bases left in between. CDR1 MNHEY and CDR2 SVGAGI come from the germline V gene. This CDR3 is built from 13 residues. The CDR3 DNA sequence: TGTGCCGCGGGGAGCTCAAGCTCCTACGAGCAGTACTTC. Protein: CAAGSSSSYEQYF.

The chain has TRBV5-1 and TRBJ1-4, with TRBD1 matching over 8 bases. This CDR3 spans 14 amino acids. Germline V CDR1 and CDR2: SGHRS, YFSETQ. Trimming removed 4 bases from V and 7 bases from J; junction bases left unmatched: 6. This chain's CDR3 is CASSAWTGIEKLFF. CDR3 nucleotide sequence: TGCGCCAGCAGCGCCTGGACAGGGATTGAAAAACTGTTTTTT. Full variable domain (outside the CDR3, taken from reference TRBV5-1 and TRBJ1-4): KAGVTQTPRYLIKTRGQQVTLSCSPISGHRSVSWYQQTPGQGLQFLFEYFSETQRNKGNFPGRFSGRQFSNSRSEMNVSTLELGDSALYLCASSAWTGIEKLFFGSGTQLSVL.

The chain carries TRBV15 and TRBJ2-1; the match to TRBD2 covers 14 bases. Germline values: CDR1 LNHNV, CDR2 YYDKDF (reference sequence). The CDR3 is 16 amino acids. The V segment lost 3 bases and the J segment 10 bases; nucleotides outside the gene matches: 8. In nucleotides, the CDR3 is TGTGCCACCAGCAGTTCACCGGGACTAGCGGGGGAAGAGCAGTTCTTC. Protein: CATSSSPGLAGEEQFF. The full variable domain, with the rest looked up from reference TRBV15 and TRBJ2-1, is DAMVIQNPRYQVTQFGKPVTLSCSQTLNHNVMYWYQQKSSQAPKLLFHYYDKDFNNEADTPDNFQSRRPNTSFCFLDIRSPGLGDTAMYLCATSSSPGLAGEEQFFGPGTRLTVL.

The V and J genes are TRBV9 and TRBJ2-2, with D maybe TRBD1 (5 bases). The CDR3 loop spans 16 amino acids. Germline V CDR1 and CDR2: SGDLS, YYNGEE. The V end lost 6 bases, the J end lost 2 bases, and 17 bases lay between the germline ends. This chain's CDR3 is CASTVGPLPNTGELFF. For the CDR3, the DNA is TGTGCCAGCACCGTGGGGCCCCTTCCCAACACCGGGGAGCTGTTTTTT. The full variable domain, rest sourced from reference TRBV9 and TRBJ2-2, is DSGVTQTPKHLITATGQRVTLRCSPRSGDLSVYWYQQSLDQGLQFLIQYYNGEERAKGNILERFSAQQFPDLHSELNLSSLELGDSALYFCASTVGPLPNTGELFFGEGSRLTVL.

CDR3 in DNA: TGTGCCAGCAGCCAGGAATCTCCCCCCTACAATGAGCAGTTCTTC. This encodes CASSQESPPYNEQFF. The chain links TRBV14 to TRBJ2-1; D ambiguous. V lost 3 bases to trimming and J lost 2 bases, with 11 bases between them. Germline V CDR1 and CDR2: SGHDN, FVKESK. CDR3 length equals 15 residues.

The V call is TRBV6-6, the J call TRBJ1-2; perhaps TRBD1 as D (5 bases). Looked up from germline, CDR1 is MNHNY and CDR2 is SVGAGI (reference sequence). The V and J ends lost 7 bases and 9 bases respectively, with 18 bases between them. The CDR3 loop spans 13 amino acids. CDR3 DNA: TGTGCCAGCATCGGACGTCCAGGGTGGAGCTACACCTTC. Translated, it gives CASIGRPGWSYTF.

This clone appeared a single time. V gene TRBV5-1 combines with J gene TRBJ2-7, with 9 bases lining up with TRBD2. The CDR3 has 17 residues. V gave up 0 bases and J gave up 4 bases; unmatched junction bases: 11. Germline values: CDR1 SGHRS, CDR2 YFSETQ. This CDR3 is CASSLAIDLAGFYEQYF. CDR3 coding DNA: TGCGCCAGCAGCTTGGCAATAGACCTAGCGGGGTTTTACGAGCAGTACTTC.

The V call is TRBV30, the J call TRBJ2-7; the D gene could be TRBD1 or TRBD2 (5 bases each). The germline V gene encodes CDR1 GTSNPN and CDR2 SVGIG (reference sequence). V lost 2 bases and J lost 0, with 11 bases in between. The CDR3 loop spans 14 amino acids. The CDR3 loop reads CAWSRDVVSYEQYF. The CDR3 DNA reads TGTGCCTGGAGTCGGGACGTGGTCTCCTACGAGCAGTACTTC.

The genes are TRBV5-1 and TRBJ2-5; TRBD2 agrees at 8 bases. V trimming: 3 bases; J trimming: 5 bases; junction bases outside the gene matches: 15. Per the germline V gene, CDR1 is SGHRS and CDR2 is YFSETQ. This CDR3 is built from 17 residues. Written as DNA, the CDR3 is TGCGCCAGCAGCTCCCCGGGGGTAGCGGGGAAGTGGGAGACCCAGTACTTC. Amino acid sequence: CASSSPGVAGKWETQYF.